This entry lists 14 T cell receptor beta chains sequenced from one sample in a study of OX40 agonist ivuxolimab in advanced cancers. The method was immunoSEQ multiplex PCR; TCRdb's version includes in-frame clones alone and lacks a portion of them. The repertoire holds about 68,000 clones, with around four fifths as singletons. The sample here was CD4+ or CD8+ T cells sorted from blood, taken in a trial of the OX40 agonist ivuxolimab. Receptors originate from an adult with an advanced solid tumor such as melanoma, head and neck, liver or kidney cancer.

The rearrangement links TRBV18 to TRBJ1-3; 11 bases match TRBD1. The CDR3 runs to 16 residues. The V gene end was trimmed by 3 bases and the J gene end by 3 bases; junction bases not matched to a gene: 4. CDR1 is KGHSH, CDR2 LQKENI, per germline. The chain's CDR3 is CASSPTGTGGGNTIYF. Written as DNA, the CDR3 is TGTGCCAGCTCACCCACCGGGACAGGGGGTGGAAACACCATATATTTT.

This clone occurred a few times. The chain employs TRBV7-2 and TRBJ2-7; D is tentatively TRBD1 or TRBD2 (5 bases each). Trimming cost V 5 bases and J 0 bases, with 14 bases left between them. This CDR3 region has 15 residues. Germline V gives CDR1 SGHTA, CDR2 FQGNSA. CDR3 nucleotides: TGTGCCAGCAGCCTGGGACCCTTACCCTCCTACGAGCAGTACTTC. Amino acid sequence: CASSLGPLPSYEQYF.

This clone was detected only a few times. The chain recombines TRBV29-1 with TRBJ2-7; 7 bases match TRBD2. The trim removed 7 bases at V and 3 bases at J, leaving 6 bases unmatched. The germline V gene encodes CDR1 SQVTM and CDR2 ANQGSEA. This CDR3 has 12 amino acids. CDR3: CSGGSGSYEQYF. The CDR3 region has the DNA TGCAGCGGCGGGAGTGGCAGCTACGAGCAGTACTTC.

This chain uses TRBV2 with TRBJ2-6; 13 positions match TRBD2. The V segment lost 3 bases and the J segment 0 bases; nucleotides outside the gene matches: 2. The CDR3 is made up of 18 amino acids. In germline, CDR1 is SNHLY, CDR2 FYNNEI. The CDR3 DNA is TGTGCCAGCAGTGATGGACTAGCGGGAGCCTCTGGGGCCAACGTCCTGACTTTC. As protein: CASSDGLAGASGANVLTF.

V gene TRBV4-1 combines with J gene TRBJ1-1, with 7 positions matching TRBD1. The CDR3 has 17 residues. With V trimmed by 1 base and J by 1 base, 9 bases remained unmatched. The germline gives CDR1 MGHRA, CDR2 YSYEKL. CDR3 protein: CASSQVQLQGGNTEAFF. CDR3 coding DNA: TGCGCCAGCAGCCAAGTTCAGCTTCAGGGGGGGAACACTGAAGCTTTCTTT.

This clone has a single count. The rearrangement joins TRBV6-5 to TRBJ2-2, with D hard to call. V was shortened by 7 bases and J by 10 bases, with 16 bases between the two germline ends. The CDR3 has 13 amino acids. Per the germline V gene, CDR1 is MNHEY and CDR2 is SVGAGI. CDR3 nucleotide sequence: TGTGCCAGCACCCACGACTTGATCAAGGAGCTGTTTTTT. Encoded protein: CASTHDLIKELFF.

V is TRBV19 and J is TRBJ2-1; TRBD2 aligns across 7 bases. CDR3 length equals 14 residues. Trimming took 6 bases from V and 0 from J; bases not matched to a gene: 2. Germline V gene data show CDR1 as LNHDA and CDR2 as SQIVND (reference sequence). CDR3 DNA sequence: TGTGCCAGTAGGCGGGGGAGCTCCTACAATGAGCAGTTCTTC. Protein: CASRRGSSYNEQFF.

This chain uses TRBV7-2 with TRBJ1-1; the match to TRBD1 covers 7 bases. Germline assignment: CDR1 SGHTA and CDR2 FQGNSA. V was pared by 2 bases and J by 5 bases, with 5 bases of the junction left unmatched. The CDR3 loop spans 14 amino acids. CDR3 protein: CASSLWQGDTEAFF. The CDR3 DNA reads TGTGCCAGCAGCTTATGGCAGGGGGATACTGAAGCTTTCTTT.

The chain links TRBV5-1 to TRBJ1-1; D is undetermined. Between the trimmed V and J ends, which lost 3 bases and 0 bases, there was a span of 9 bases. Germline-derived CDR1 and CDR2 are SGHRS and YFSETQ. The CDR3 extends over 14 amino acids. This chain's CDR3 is CASSSQRVNTEAFF. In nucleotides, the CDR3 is TGCGCCAGCAGCTCCCAACGTGTGAACACTGAAGCTTTCTTT.

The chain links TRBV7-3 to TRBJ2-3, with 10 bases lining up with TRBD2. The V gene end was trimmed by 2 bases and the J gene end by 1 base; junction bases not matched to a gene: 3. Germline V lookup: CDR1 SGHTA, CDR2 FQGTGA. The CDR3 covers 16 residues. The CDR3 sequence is CASSLYGTSGTDTQYF. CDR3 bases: TGTGCCAGCAGCTTATACGGGACTAGCGGCACAGATACGCAGTATTTT.

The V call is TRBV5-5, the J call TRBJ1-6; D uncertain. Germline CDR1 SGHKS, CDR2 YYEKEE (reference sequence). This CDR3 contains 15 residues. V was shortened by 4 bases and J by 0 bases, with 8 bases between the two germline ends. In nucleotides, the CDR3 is TGTGCCAGCAGCCCGGCGGGCTCCTATAATTCACCCCTCCACTTT. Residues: CASSPAGSYNSPLHF. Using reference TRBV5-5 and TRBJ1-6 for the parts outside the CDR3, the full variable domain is DAGVTQSPTHLIKTRGQQVTLRCSPISGHKSVSWYQQVLGQGPQFIFQYYEKEERGRGNFPDRFSARQFPNYSSELNVNALLLGDSALYLCASSPAGSYNSPLHFGNGTRLTVT.

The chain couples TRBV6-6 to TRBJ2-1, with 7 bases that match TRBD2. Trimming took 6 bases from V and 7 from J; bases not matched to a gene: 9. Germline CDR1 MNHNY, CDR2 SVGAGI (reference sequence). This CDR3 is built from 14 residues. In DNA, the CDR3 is TGTGCCAGCAGAAAAGCGGGGTCTTTGAATGAGCAGTTCTTC. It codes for CASRKAGSLNEQFF.

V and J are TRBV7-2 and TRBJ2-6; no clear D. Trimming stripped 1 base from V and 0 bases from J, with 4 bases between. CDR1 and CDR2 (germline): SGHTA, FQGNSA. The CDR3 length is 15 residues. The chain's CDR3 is CASSLDGSGANVLTF. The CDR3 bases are TGTGCCAGCAGCTTAGACGGCTCTGGGGCCAACGTCCTGACTTTC.

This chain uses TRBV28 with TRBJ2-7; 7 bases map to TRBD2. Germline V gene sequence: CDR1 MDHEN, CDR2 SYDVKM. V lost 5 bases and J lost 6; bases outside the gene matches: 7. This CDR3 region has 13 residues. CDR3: CASSLGGAREQYF. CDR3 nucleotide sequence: TGTGCCAGCAGTCTGGGAGGGGCACGCGAGCAGTACTTC.